Reported below is one TCR beta chain. Antigen: not known. This entry is derived from a study of shared clonotypes between healthy human individuals. The wider study: The study drew on a couple of women and a few men aged 18 to 49 as donors.

The CDR3 is 12 residues long. Germline V gene sequence: CDR1 MNHEY, CDR2 SMNVEV (reference sequence). Trimming removed 5 bases from V and 7 bases from J, with 12 bases in between. Naive CD8 isolation took CD45RO-negative cells positively selected for CCR7 and excluded terminally differentiated effector memory CD45RA+ cells. Measured with immunoSEQ multiplex PCR; TCRdb has only the in-frame clones, and not every one. The sample has around 1.9 million clones; roughly 91% are singletons. General study findings and limits: Relative to memory subsets, naive subsets generally showed larger estimated richness. In the sorted subsets, rarefaction showed sequencing was incomplete despite large depth.

What was sequenced was naive CD8+ T cells from PBMCs. The TCR was taken from a man aged 18 to 29 in good health. Some clones in this sample may be carry-over from other donors' samples. This chain connects TRBV27 to TRBJ2-7, with unresolved D. CDR3 bases: TGTGCCAGCAGTGCGAGACTGGGAGAGCAGTACTTC. Amino acid sequence: CASSARLGEQYF.